This T cell receptor beta chain was identified during a study of shared clonotypes between healthy human individuals. After removal of 2 bases from V and 9 bases from J, the junction contained 13 bases not matched to a gene. Germline lookup yields CDR1 MGHDK and CDR2 SYGVNS. The CDR3 has 15 amino acids. Clones were sequenced by immunoSEQ multiplex PCR, and TCRdb holds only the in-frame ones, with some missing. The data show about 700,000 clones, about 74% seen once. The sample taken for sequencing was memory CD4+ T cells sorted from blood. Stated subset: CD45RA-negative fraction. The clonotype comes from a woman aged 25-40 years in good health. The chain recombines TRBV25-1 with TRBJ2-7; 7 bases are shared with TRBD2. This CDR3 reads CASSEEGTTSQWQYF. The CDR3, as DNA: TGTGCCAGCAGTGAAGAGGGGACTACCTCTCAGTGGCAGTACTTC.